Below, 26 T cell receptor beta chains from the same sample are listed, as sequenced in a study of T cell repertoires in cytomegalovirus infection. TCRdb reanalysed the reads using MiXCR and keeps one entry per CDR3 protein. The table lists about 530,000 distinct CDR3 sequences, around 27% of them singletons. Sequencing input: PBMCs. These TCRs come from a human donor in good health (CMV status not recorded). Some clones in this sample may be carry-over from other donors' samples.

The chain combines TRBV11-3 with TRBJ2-3, with D perhaps TRBD2 (5 bases). Looked up from germline, CDR1 is SGHNT and CDR2 is YENEEA. CDR3 length equals 15 residues. V was trimmed by 5 bases and J by 2 bases, leaving 14 bases between them. The CDR3 region is CASSPRGRITDTQYF. CDR3 DNA: TGTGCCAGCAGCCCAAGAGGGCGGATCACAGATACGCAGTATTTT.

This clonotype was counted at least ten times. V usage is TRBV24-1 and J usage is TRBJ2-3, with D unresolved. The V gene lost 1 base and the J gene lost 5 bases, with 3 bases spanning the gap. Germline values: CDR1 KGHDR, CDR2 SFDVKD. The CDR3 extends over 12 amino acids. The CDR3 region has the DNA TGTGCCACCAGTGATTTCAGAGATACGCAGTATTTT. Encoded protein: CATSDFRDTQYF.

This clonotype has at least ten counts. The chain has TRBV12-3 or TRBV12-4 and TRBJ2-7, with D tentatively TRBD2 (6 bases). This CDR3 is 12 amino acids long. Trimming pared 6 bases from V and 5 bases from J, leaving 11 bases between. The CDR3 protein is CASSFGGDEQYF. The CDR3 coding sequence is TGTGCCAGCAGCTTTGGAGGGGACGAGCAGTACTTC.

This clonotype was found many times. V is TRBV6-2 or TRBV6-3 and J is TRBJ2-1, with 11 bases that match TRBD2. V lost 5 bases to trimming and J lost 6 bases; unmatched junction nucleotides: 9. The germline CDR1 and CDR2 sequences are MNHEY and SVGEGT. CDR3 length: 16 amino acids. The CDR3 here is CASSRSLAGAGNEQFF. The CDR3 nucleotides read TGTGCCAGCAGTCGCTCACTAGCGGGAGCCGGCAATGAGCAGTTCTTC.

The chain couples TRBV6-1 to TRBJ1-2, with D tentatively TRBD1 (5 bases). V was shortened by 6 bases and J by 6 bases, with 14 bases between the two germline ends. Germline values: CDR1 MNHNS, CDR2 SASEGT. CDR3 length: 13 amino acids. The DNA for the CDR3 is TGTGCCAGCAGAACCGGGACCTGGAATGGCTACACCTTC. Translation gives CASRTGTWNGYTF.

The chain links TRBV14 to TRBJ2-7; 10 nucleotides align to TRBD2. Unmatched junction bases numbered 4, after V lost 1 base and J lost 4 bases. Germline V gives CDR1 SGHDN, CDR2 FVKESK. The length of the CDR3 is 15 residues. Here the CDR3 DNA reads TGTGCCAGCAGCCAAGGGCTAGCGGGGGCTTACGAGCAGTACGTC. This codes for CASSQGLAGAYEQYV.

The chain uses TRBV19 and TRBJ2-5, with D possibly being TRBD1 (7 bases). The germline V gene encodes CDR1 LNHDA and CDR2 SQIVND (reference sequence). V lost 3 bases and J lost 4, with 15 bases in between. The CDR3 contains 15 residues. As DNA, the CDR3 is TGTGCCAGTAGTATGAATCCAGGGGGAGGAGAGACCCAGTACTTC. It codes for CASSMNPGGGETQYF. Full variable domain (missing parts from reference TRBV19 and TRBJ2-5): DGGITQSPKYLFRKEGQNVTLSCEQNLNHDAMYWYRQDPGQGLRLIYYSQIVNDFQKGDIAEGYSVSREKKESFPLTVTSAQKNPTAFYLCASSMNPGGGETQYFGPGTRLLVL.

The chain links TRBV12-3 or TRBV12-4 to TRBJ2-1, with a weak D call TRBD2 (6 bases). CDR3 length: 14 amino acids. V lost 2 bases to trimming and J lost 6 bases, with 11 bases between them. CDR3 residues: CASSLFGLRNEQFF. The CDR3 region has the DNA TGTGCCAGCAGTTTATTTGGACTACGCAATGAGCAGTTCTTC.

This clonotype was recorded at least ten times. The chain uses TRBV7-2 and TRBJ1-4; maybe TRBD1 (6 bases). CDR1 is SGHTA, CDR2 FQGNSA, per germline. The CDR3 has 13 amino acids. V dropped 5 bases and J dropped 7 bases, with 11 bases sitting between them. This CDR3 is CASSPGGSEKLFF. The CDR3 nucleotides read TGTGCCAGCAGCCCTGGGGGCTCTGAAAAACTGTTTTTT.

Here the CDR3 reads CASSPREGGVEFF. The CDR3 bases are TGTGCCAGCAGTCCCAGGGAGGGCGGGGTGGAGTTCTTC. The genes are TRBV2 and TRBJ2-1, with 7 bases fitting TRBD2. V gave up 5 bases and J gave up 14 bases; unmatched junction bases: 12. Per the germline V gene, CDR1 is SNHLY and CDR2 is FYNNEI. The CDR3 totals 13 residues.

Worth noting for this clonotype: This may stem from a read error, because a much larger clone lies one nucleotide away. This chain uses TRBV4-2 with TRBJ2-1, with 11 bases that match TRBD2. This CDR3 comprises 14 residues. From germline, CDR1 is LGHNA and CDR2 YNFKEQ. V was clipped by 2 bases and J by 7 bases; unmatched bases: 1. The CDR3 spells CASSQIAGGNEQFF. The CDR3 DNA follows: TGTGCCAGCAGCCAAATAGCGGGAGGGAATGAGCAGTTCTTC.

This rearrangement joins TRBV19 to TRBJ1-1; tentatively, D is TRBD1 (6 bases). The CDR3 length is 15 residues. CDR1 and CDR2 (germline): LNHDA, SQIVND (reference sequence). Trimming stripped 6 bases from V and 5 bases from J, with 19 bases between. The CDR3 DNA reads TGTGCCAGTAGCGCCCTGAGGGGGGTAGGAACTGAAGCTTTCTTT. Protein: CASSALRGVGTEAFF.

The rearrangement uses TRBV5-6 and TRBJ2-7, with TRBD2 matching over 13 bases. With 4 bases clipped from V and 2 bases from J, the junction kept 6 bases outside the gene matches. The germline V gene has CDR1 SGHDT and CDR2 YYEEEE. The CDR3 contains 16 residues. CDR3 region: CASSRWTSGSAYEQYV. The CDR3 DNA is TGTGCCAGCAGCCGATGGACTAGCGGGAGCGCCTACGAGCAGTACGTC.

J is TRBJ2-1 and V is TRBV20-1, with 10 bases identical to TRBD2. The germline gives CDR1 DFQATT, CDR2 SNEGSKA (reference sequence). CDR3 length equals 16 residues. J lost 2 bases, V lost 1 base, and 5 bases had no gene match. This CDR3 is CSARVLAGVTYNEQFF. DNA of the CDR3: TGCAGTGCTAGAGTGCTAGCGGGAGTCACCTACAATGAGCAGTTCTTC.

V usage is TRBV20-1 and J usage is TRBJ1-1; D not resolved. With 5 bases removed from V and 2 bases from J, the gap between germline ends came to 12 bases. This CDR3 comprises 13 residues. In germline, CDR1 is DFQATT, CDR2 SNEGSKA (reference sequence). The CDR3 loop reads CSAPDARNTEAFF. For the CDR3, the DNA is TGCAGTGCTCCGGACGCCAGAAACACTGAAGCTTTCTTT.

The chain couples TRBV24-1 to TRBJ1-1; 7 bases agree with TRBD1. The V and J ends lost 7 bases and 5 bases, in that order; junction bases with no gene match: 6. The length of the CDR3 is 13 residues. Germline CDR1 reads KGHDR; CDR2 reads SFDVKD. The CDR3 sequence: CATRAGGETEAFF. In DNA, the CDR3 is TGTGCCACCAGGGCAGGGGGTGAGACTGAAGCTTTCTTT.

This rearrangement joins TRBV15 to TRBJ1-3, with 7 bases identical to TRBD1. Germline loops: CDR1 LNHNV, CDR2 YYDKDF (reference sequence). Unmatched junction bases numbered 7, after V lost 5 bases and J lost 0 bases. The CDR3 loop spans 16 amino acids. CDR3 bases: TGTGCCACCAGCGCGGGACAGCTTTACTCTGGAAACACCATATATTTT. The encoded protein is CATSAGQLYSGNTIYF.

V is TRBV30 and J is TRBJ2-5; TRBD2 matches at 7 bases. Germline V gene data show CDR1 as GTSNPN and CDR2 as SVGIG (reference sequence). Germline trimming cut 3 bases from V and 4 bases from J; bases unmatched to any gene: 11. The CDR3 contains 15 residues. Here the CDR3 DNA reads TGTGCCTGGAGCGTTCGCGGGAGTGTCTTAGAGACCCAGTACTTC. The encoded protein is CAWSVRGSVLETQYF. The entire variable domain, with the rest obtained from reference TRBV30 and TRBJ2-5, is as follows: SQTIHQWPATLVQPVGSPLSLECTVEGTSNPNLYWYRQAAGRGLQLLFYSVGIGQISSEVPQNLSASRPQDRQFILSSKKLLLSDSGFYLCAWSVRGSVLETQYFGPGTRLLVL.

This clonotype has a count of ten or more. The chain joins TRBV7-2 to TRBJ1-6; 7 nucleotides line up with TRBD1. V was pared by 3 bases and J by 7 bases, with 6 bases of the junction left unmatched. This CDR3 has 15 residues. CDR1 and CDR2 (germline): SGHTA, FQGNSA. CDR3: CASSLDRPYNSPLHF. In DNA, the CDR3 is TGTGCCAGCAGCTTGGACAGGCCTTACAATTCACCCCTCCACTTT.

The chain couples TRBV28 to TRBJ2-5, with 8 nucleotides matching TRBD2. The germline V gene has CDR1 MDHEN and CDR2 SYDVKM. V lost 2 bases, J lost 2 bases, and 4 bases stayed unmatched. The CDR3 runs 15 residues. The CDR3 nucleotides are TGTGCCAGCAGTTTAAGAGCGGGAGATCAAGAGACCCAGTACTTC. Residues: CASSLRAGDQETQYF. Complete variable domain (other parts from reference TRBV28 and TRBJ2-5): DVKVTQSSRYLVKRTGEKVFLECVQDMDHENMFWYRQDPGLGLRLIYFSYDVKMKEKGDIPEGYSVSREKKERFSLILESASTNQTSMYLCASSLRAGDQETQYFGPGTRLLVL.

At least ten counts were recorded for this clonotype. The chain joins TRBV12-5 to TRBJ1-1; D is uncertain. Trimming removed 2 bases at V and 0 bases at J, with 4 bases between. The CDR3 spans 13 residues. The germline gives CDR1 LGHNT, CDR2 FRNRAP. The CDR3 coding sequence is TGTGCTAGTGGTTTGAGCCTGAACACTGAAGCTTTCTTT. Residues: CASGLSLNTEAFF.

V gene TRBV6-6 combines with J gene TRBJ2-5; D tentatively reads TRBD1 or TRBD2 (5 bases each). This CDR3 has 12 residues. The germline gives CDR1 MNHNY, CDR2 SVGAGI (reference sequence). Trimming took 10 bases from V and 2 from J, leaving 11 bases between them. The CDR3 coding sequence is TGTGCCACCTTGGGACGTCAAGAGACCCAGTACTTC. Translating it yields CATLGRQETQYF.

This clonotype occurred many times. This chain joins TRBV7-2 and TRBJ2-3; D gene ambiguous. Looked up from germline, CDR1 is SGHTA and CDR2 is FQGNSA. The CDR3 spans 14 residues. Trimming left V 4 bases short and J 2 bases short, with 10 bases between. CDR3 nucleotides: TGTGCCAGCAGCTCCCCAAAGAACACAGATACGCAGTATTTT. This translates into CASSSPKNTDTQYF.

This clonotype was recorded many times. The rearrangement uses TRBV7-2 and TRBJ1-1, with D perhaps TRBD1 (5 bases). V was clipped by 5 bases and J by 1 base, with 11 bases between them. Germline CDR1 reads SGHTA; CDR2 reads FQGNSA. The CDR3 length is 14 residues. CDR3 DNA sequence: TGTGCCAGCAGCCCACGGGGGGGGAACACTGAAGCTTTCTTT. Translated, it gives CASSPRGGNTEAFF.

This clonotype was found a few times. CDR3 in DNA: TGCGCCAGCAGCCAAGGAGTACCGGCAGGGAGCACTGAAGCTTTCTTT. Amino acids: CASSQGVPAGSTEAFF. J is TRBJ1-1 and V is TRBV4-3; D is possibly TRBD1 (5 bases). Deletions cut 1 base from V and 4 bases from J, with 16 bases between. This CDR3 region has 16 residues. Germline V gene lookup returns CDR1 LGHNA and CDR2 YSLEER.

The chain combines TRBV6-2 or TRBV6-3 with TRBJ2-7; no reliable D call. There are 16 residues in the CDR3. The V gene lost 2 bases and the J gene lost 4 bases, with 18 bases spanning the gap. Germline V CDR1 and CDR2: MNHEY, SVGEGT. The CDR3 reads CASSYPGQPNTYEQYV. The CDR3 DNA follows: TGTGCCAGCAGTTACCCTGGGCAGCCGAATACGTACGAGCAGTACGTC.